The 30 T cell receptor beta chains listed next were all sequenced from one sample in a study of OX40 agonist ivuxolimab in advanced cancers. Produced via immunoSEQ multiplex PCR; TCRdb's table is partial and in-frame only. The table includes approximately 26,000 clones, about 90% detected once. The specimen comprised CD4+ or CD8+ T cells sorted from blood, sampled in a trial of the OX40 agonist ivuxolimab. These receptor sequences come from an adult with an advanced solid tumor such as melanoma, head and neck, liver or kidney cancer.

This clone was detected only once. V gene TRBV27 combines with J gene TRBJ2-3; perhaps TRBD2 as D (5 bases). Germline CDR1 MNHEY, CDR2 SMNVEV (reference sequence). The V end lost 5 bases, the J end lost 0 bases, and 18 bases lay between the germline ends. The CDR3 runs 17 residues. The CDR3 loop is CASSPISAIASTDTQYF. Here the CDR3 DNA reads TGTGCCAGCAGTCCTATTAGCGCGATCGCTAGCACAGATACGCAGTATTTT.

The rearrangement links TRBV19 to TRBJ1-1; perhaps TRBD1 as D (5 bases). Deletions cut 5 bases from V and 1 base from J, with 11 bases between. The germline gives CDR1 LNHDA, CDR2 SQIVND (reference sequence). The CDR3 is 14 amino acids. CDR3 residues: CASSPGTPNTEAFF. CDR3 nucleotides: TGTGCCAGTAGTCCCGGGACGCCGAACACTGAAGCTTTCTTT.

V usage is TRBV5-1 and J usage is TRBJ2-3; 11 nucleotides match TRBD2. The CDR3 loop spans 18 amino acids. Germline values: CDR1 SGHRS, CDR2 YFSETQ. V lost 1 base and J lost 1; bases outside the gene matches: 8. CDR3 residues: CASSLKLLAGGGTDTQYF. In DNA form, the CDR3 reads TGCGCCAGCAGCTTGAAACTTCTAGCGGGAGGAGGCACAGATACGCAGTATTTT. Full variable domain (missing parts from reference TRBV5-1 and TRBJ2-3): KAGVTQTPRYLIKTRGQQVTLSCSPISGHRSVSWYQQTPGQGLQFLFEYFSETQRNKGNFPGRFSGRQFSNSRSEMNVSTLELGDSALYLCASSLKLLAGGGTDTQYFGPGTRLTVL.

The chain joins TRBV4-1 to TRBJ2-1; 8 bases align to TRBD2. The J segment lost 4 bases and the V segment lost 4 bases, leaving 9 bases of the junction unmatched. Per the germline V gene, CDR1 is MGHRA and CDR2 is YSYEKL. CDR3 size: 16 residues. The CDR3 sequence is CASSPASGGLYNEQFF. The CDR3 region has the DNA TGCGCCAGCAGCCCAGCGAGCGGGGGACTATACAATGAGCAGTTCTTC.

The chain carries TRBV7-9 and TRBJ1-2; D may be TRBD1 (5 bases). Trimming removed 7 bases at V and 0 bases at J, with 12 bases between. CDR3 length equals 14 residues. Germline CDR1 is SEHNR and CDR2 is FQNEAQ (reference sequence). CDR3 nucleotide sequence: TGTGCCAGCATTGATCTGGGGGCTAACTATGGCTACACCTTC. It yields the protein CASIDLGANYGYTF.

This chain joins TRBV27 and TRBJ1-1; weak D call: TRBD1 (5 bases). There are 14 residues in the CDR3. Germline assignment: CDR1 MNHEY and CDR2 SMNVEV (reference sequence). Trimming removed 3 bases at V and 4 bases at J, with 12 bases between. The CDR3 spells CASSLGQRITEAFF. As DNA, the CDR3 is TGTGCCAGCAGTTTGGGGCAGAGGATCACTGAAGCTTTCTTT.

This clone has a handful of counts. V is TRBV4-1 and J is TRBJ1-5; unclear D gene. CDR1 and CDR2 from the germline V gene are MGHRA and YSYEKL. V was clipped by 1 base and J by 10 bases, with 14 bases between them. This CDR3 has 14 amino acids. The DNA for the CDR3 is TGCGCCAGCAGCCAAGGATGGGGAAGTAGACCCCAGCATTTT. Amino acids: CASSQGWGSRPQHF.

The genes are TRBV10-3 and TRBJ1-5, with 10 positions matching TRBD1. Germline V gene lookup returns CDR1 ENHRY and CDR2 SYGVKD. This CDR3 is built from 16 residues. Unmatched junction bases numbered 9, after V lost 6 bases and J lost 4 bases. The CDR3 reads CAISSGTGAQNQPQHF. For the CDR3, the DNA is TGTGCCATCAGCAGCGGGACAGGGGCCCAAAATCAGCCCCAGCATTTT.

The V call is TRBV27, the J call TRBJ1-5, with D hard to call. This CDR3 has 16 amino acids. The germline V gene has CDR1 MNHEY and CDR2 SMNVEV (reference sequence). The germline V and J ends were trimmed by 5 bases and 0 bases, with 14 bases remaining between them. Written as DNA, the CDR3 is TGTGCCAGCAGTCCTCTGACCGGTTATAGCAATCAGCCCCAGCATTTT. Its protein product is CASSPLTGYSNQPQHF.

This clone was seen only once. The chain employs TRBV7-3 and TRBJ2-3, with 8 bases lining up with TRBD2. The germline V gene has CDR1 SGHTA and CDR2 FQGTGA. The CDR3 is made up of 16 amino acids. The junction had 5 bases not matched to a gene; V was cut back by 1 base and J by 2 bases. Here the CDR3 DNA reads TGTGCCAGCAGCTTAATTGGCGGGGGGCCCACAGATACGCAGTATTTT. Its protein product is CASSLIGGGPTDTQYF.

This clone was counted between two and nine times. The rearrangement uses TRBV28 and TRBJ2-1; 11 positions match TRBD2. CDR1 is MDHEN and CDR2 is SYDVKM in the germline V gene. This CDR3 contains 14 residues. Trimming at V came to 5 bases and at J to 7 bases, leaving 4 bases not matched to a gene. CDR3 protein: CASSELAGVNEQFF. As DNA, the CDR3 is TGTGCCAGCAGTGAACTAGCGGGAGTGAATGAGCAGTTCTTC.

This clone was recorded once. The chain couples TRBV28 to TRBJ2-2; the match to TRBD2 covers 12 bases. Per the germline V gene, CDR1 is MDHEN and CDR2 is SYDVKM. V shed 1 base and J 4 bases; nucleotides not matched to a gene: 7. The CDR3 runs to 18 residues. CDR3: CASSLFFLAGGPTGELFF. CDR3 DNA: TGTGCCAGCAGTTTATTCTTTCTAGCGGGAGGGCCCACCGGGGAGCTGTTTTTT.

This chain connects TRBV11-2 to TRBJ1-1, with 8 positions matching TRBD1. Germline V CDR1 and CDR2: SGHAT, FQNNGV. With 1 base clipped from V and 6 bases from J, the junction kept 4 bases outside the gene matches. The CDR3 sequence is 14 residues long. The CDR3 protein is CASSLAGGAAEAFF. DNA of the CDR3: TGTGCCAGCAGCTTAGCAGGGGGCGCGGCTGAAGCTTTCTTT.

The V and J genes are TRBV19 and TRBJ2-3; 10 nucleotides align to TRBD1. V trimming: 5 bases; J trimming: 2 bases; junction bases outside the gene matches: 4. The length of the CDR3 is 15 residues. Germline V gives CDR1 LNHDA, CDR2 SQIVND (reference sequence). This CDR3 reads CASSPGQGITDTQYF. Written as DNA, the CDR3 is TGTGCCAGTAGTCCGGGACAGGGGATCACAGATACGCAGTATTTT. The full variable domain, in which reference TRBV19 and TRBJ2-3 provide the parts outside the CDR3, is DGGITQSPKYLFRKEGQNVTLSCEQNLNHDAMYWYRQDPGQGLRLIYYSQIVNDFQKGDIAEGYSVSREKKESFPLTVTSAQKNPTAFYLCASSPGQGITDTQYFGPGTRLTVL.

This clone occurred a few times. The chain recombines TRBV27 with TRBJ2-7; 9 bases fit TRBD2. After removal of 5 bases from V and 3 bases from J, the junction contained 5 bases not matched to a gene. The CDR3 spans 14 residues. Germline V gives CDR1 MNHEY, CDR2 SMNVEV (reference sequence). The CDR3 sequence: CASSLGTSFYEQYF. The CDR3 nucleotides read TGTGCCAGCAGTCTCGGGACTAGCTTCTACGAGCAGTACTTC.

The CDR3 sequence: CASAPEGSTDTQYF. CDR3 DNA sequence: TGTGCTAGTGCTCCCGAGGGGAGCACAGATACGCAGTATTTT. The rearrangement uses TRBV12-5 and TRBJ2-3; perhaps D is TRBD1 or TRBD2 (5 bases each). The CDR3 runs 14 residues. The germline gives CDR1 LGHNT, CDR2 FRNRAP. V was shortened by 7 bases and J by 0 bases, with 11 bases between the two germline ends.

V and J are TRBV7-2 and TRBJ2-2, with TRBD1 as a possible D gene (5 bases). Germline V gene lookup returns CDR1 SGHTA and CDR2 FQGNSA. This CDR3 comprises 17 residues. The V end was cut by 1 base, the J end by 0 bases, with 12 bases between. The CDR3, as DNA: TGTGCCAGCAGCTTAGTGTGGACAACAGCGAACACCGGGGAGCTGTTTTTT. It codes for CASSLVWTTANTGELFF.

This clone was found once. V is TRBV11-2 and J is TRBJ1-3; D unclear. In germline, CDR1 is SGHAT, CDR2 FQNNGV. Trimming took off 1 base at V and 0 bases at J, with 16 bases between the two ends. This CDR3 has 18 residues. CDR3 amino acids: CASSLGAVAVNSGNTIYF. Written as DNA, the CDR3 is TGTGCCAGCAGCTTAGGTGCGGTTGCAGTCAACTCTGGAAACACCATATATTTT. The whole variable domain, filled in from reference TRBV11-2 and TRBJ1-3, reads EAGVAQSPRYKIIEKRQSVAFWCNPISGHATLYWYQQILGQGPKLLIQFQNNGVVDDSQLPKDRFSAERLKGVDSTLKIQPAKLEDSAVYLCASSLGAVAVNSGNTIYFGEGSWLTVV.

V usage is TRBV29-1 and J usage is TRBJ2-7; D not certain. Trimming pared 4 bases from V and 3 bases from J, leaving 13 bases between. CDR1 is SQVTM, CDR2 ANQGSEA, per germline. CDR3 length: 13 amino acids. In DNA, the CDR3 is TGCAGCGTTGCGACCCCGCTCAGCTACGAGCAGTACTTC. Its translation is CSVATPLSYEQYF.

The chain employs TRBV6-6 and TRBJ2-3; tentatively, D is TRBD1 or TRBD2 (5 bases each). V was trimmed by 2 bases and J by 0 bases, leaving 6 bases between them. The length of the CDR3 is 14 residues. Germline assignment: CDR1 MNHNY and CDR2 SVGAGI (reference sequence). CDR3 in amino acids: CASSYGGSTDTQYF. In DNA, the CDR3 is TGTGCCAGCAGTTACGGGGGTAGCACAGATACGCAGTATTTT.

The rearrangement uses TRBV7-9 and TRBJ2-7; D tentatively fits TRBD1 or TRBD2 (6 bases each). This CDR3 has 15 amino acids. With 4 bases removed from V and 5 bases from J, the gap between germline ends came to 18 bases. The germline V gene encodes CDR1 SEHNR and CDR2 FQNEAQ (reference sequence). CDR3 DNA: TGTGCCAGCAGCTCCACCGACAGGAGGGACCACGAGCAGTACTTC. Amino acid sequence: CASSSTDRRDHEQYF.

CDR3 sequence (DNA): TGTGCCAGCAGCTCGGGACTAGCGGGAGGGCAAAATGAGCAGTTCTTC. It translates to CASSSGLAGGQNEQFF. This rearrangement joins TRBV9 to TRBJ2-1; 16 bases are a match to TRBD2. This CDR3 contains 16 residues. J was trimmed by 7 bases and V by 4 bases; bases with no gene match: 5. The germline V gene encodes CDR1 SGDLS and CDR2 YYNGEE.

This chain links TRBV7-6 with TRBJ2-3; D is perhaps TRBD2 (5 bases). This CDR3 contains 17 residues. The germline CDR1 and CDR2 sequences are SGHVS and FNYEAQ. V was pared by 5 bases and J by 1 base, with 19 bases between. Here the CDR3 DNA reads TGTGCCAGCAGCACTCCCCTAGCATCATGGGGCACAGATACGCAGTATTTT. This sequence encodes CASSTPLASWGTDTQYF.

The J gene is TRBJ1-1, the V gene TRBV19; no reliable D call. CDR3 length: 14 amino acids. Germline values: CDR1 LNHDA, CDR2 SQIVND (reference sequence). V was clipped by 5 bases and J by 0 bases, with 10 bases between them. The CDR3 DNA is TGTGCCAGTAGTTCAAACGACTTGAACACTGAAGCTTTCTTT. Protein: CASSSNDLNTEAFF.

This clone was detected only a few times. This chain connects TRBV9 to TRBJ2-5; no clear D. Per the germline V gene, CDR1 is SGDLS and CDR2 is YYNGEE. CDR3 length: 10 amino acids. Trimming removed 7 bases from V and 2 bases from J, with 3 bases in between. CDR3 region: CASGQETQYF. The CDR3 DNA reads as TGTGCCAGCGGACAAGAGACCCAGTACTTC.

Only a few counts were recorded for this clone. The chain links TRBV15 to TRBJ1-1; D unresolved. Trimming cost V 0 bases and J 1 base, with 6 bases left between them. The CDR3 has 14 residues. The germline gives CDR1 LNHNV, CDR2 YYDKDF (reference sequence). The CDR3 spells CATSRDWGNTEAFF. As DNA, the CDR3 is TGTGCCACCAGCAGAGATTGGGGGAACACTGAAGCTTTCTTT.

The chain combines TRBV6-5 with TRBJ2-7; no reliable D call. The germline gives CDR1 MNHEY, CDR2 SVGAGI. Trimming took off 0 bases at V and 6 bases at J, with 6 bases between the two ends. CDR3 length: 12 amino acids. CDR3 bases: TGTGCCAGCAGTTACTCTGGCGGCGAGCAGTACTTC. It codes for CASSYSGGEQYF.

This clone was observed a few times. The chain combines TRBV29-1 with TRBJ2-2; perhaps TRBD1 as D (6 bases). Germline V lookup: CDR1 SQVTM, CDR2 ANQGSEA. The CDR3 has 14 amino acids. V was pared by 3 bases and J by 0 bases, with 8 bases between. As DNA, the CDR3 is TGCAGCGTTGAGGGACACACGAACACCGGGGAGCTGTTTTTT. Encoded protein: CSVEGHTNTGELFF.

The chain employs TRBV7-9 and TRBJ2-1; 9 bases are a match to TRBD2. This CDR3 is 15 amino acids long. Looked up from germline, CDR1 is SEHNR and CDR2 is FQNEAQ (reference sequence). With 6 bases clipped from V and 2 bases from J, the junction kept 5 bases outside the gene matches. The DNA for the CDR3 is TGTGCCAGCAGTGCGGCGGGAGGGCCCTACAATGAGCAGTTCTTC. Its translation: CASSAAGGPYNEQFF. The whole variable domain, filled in from reference TRBV7-9 and TRBJ2-1, reads DTGVSQNPRHKITKRGQNVTFRCDPISEHNRLYWYRQTLGQGPEFLTYFQNEAQLEKSRLLSDRFSAERPKGSFSTLEIQRTEQGDSAMYLCASSAAGGPYNEQFFGPGTRLTVL.

The rearrangement joins TRBV2 to TRBJ1-4, with D unresolved. CDR3 length: 14 residues. The germline CDR1 and CDR2 sequences are SNHLY and FYNNEI. Trimming stripped 3 bases from V and 2 bases from J, with 7 bases between. The CDR3 coding sequence is TGTGCCAGCAGTGAGGAGGGCACTAATGAAAAACTGTTTTTT. Its protein product is CASSEEGTNEKLFF.